This T cell receptor (beta chain) was sequenced during a study of human T cells and chemical hapten exposure. The CDR3 sequence is 15 residues long. Germline V CDR1 and CDR2: SGHRS, YFSETQ. V shed 4 bases, J shed 2 bases, and the junction held 8 bases outside the gene matches. Noted time point: patch test 3, about 24 weeks after DPC sensitization. Regarding treatment: therapeutic diphenylcyclopropenone sensitization with weekly scalp DPC. MiXCR was run by TCRdb on the RACE reads, yielding one entry per CDR3 protein. The data show 130,000 or so distinct CDR3 sequences, around 10% seen once. The sequence was collected from a woman aged 45-65 years with alopecia areata. Some clones in this sample may be carry-over from other donors' samples. This chain connects TRBV5-1 to TRBJ2-7, with 8 bases lining up with TRBD1. Source: whole blood, taken in connection with sensitization to the hapten diphenylcyclopropenone (DPC). This chain's CDR3 is CASSLGQGTPYEQYF. The DNA of the CDR3 is TGCGCCAGCAGCCTCGGACAGGGTACCCCCTACGAGCAGTACTTC.